This TCR beta chain was found in a study of T cells in Graves' hyperthyroidism and ophthalmopathy. TCR beta CDR3 regions were amplified from RNA transcripts. Primed by the HTBI set, a first-round RT-PCR was run on the TCR CDR3. TCRdb called the multiplex PCR reads again in MiXCR, with one record for every CDR3 protein. The sample has hundreds of thousands of distinct CDR3 sequences, about 38% seen once. The germline V gene has CDR1 MGHDK and CDR2 SYGVNS. V trimming: 3 bases; J trimming: 6 bases; junction bases outside the gene matches: 8. The CDR3 spans 15 residues. Sequenced sample: blood. The clonotype comes from a young man with Graves' hyperthyroidism. This chain connects TRBV25-1 to TRBJ1-1; 9 nucleotides align to TRBD1. In DNA, the CDR3 is TGTGCCAGCAGTGACACCGGGACAGGGAGATCTGAAGCTTTCTTT. Residues: CASSDTGTGRSEAFF.